Following are 30 T cell receptor beta chains from one sample sequenced in a study of OX40 agonist ivuxolimab in advanced cancers. TCRdb's table, derived via immunoSEQ multiplex PCR, lists solely in-frame clones and lacks some. The table lists tens of thousands of clones, about 90% of them singletons. Here the sequenced sample was CD4+ or CD8+ T cells sorted from blood, taken in a trial of the OX40 agonist ivuxolimab. The origin of the receptors is an adult with an advanced solid tumor such as melanoma, head and neck, liver or kidney cancer.

The chain combines TRBV9 with TRBJ2-2; unclear D gene. The CDR3 has 14 amino acids. V lost 2 bases and J 1 base, leaving 6 bases between the germline ends. The germline V gene encodes CDR1 SGDLS and CDR2 YYNGEE. The CDR3 DNA reads as TGTGCCAGCAGCGTCTCCGGGAACACCGGGGAGCTGTTTTTT. Encoded protein: CASSVSGNTGELFF.

This chain connects TRBV5-6 to TRBJ1-2, with unresolved D. This CDR3 region has 14 residues. V lost 0 bases and J 7 bases, leaving 13 bases between the germline ends. Germline V gives CDR1 SGHDT, CDR2 YYEEEE. The CDR3 here is CASSLAGGYLGYTF. The DNA for the CDR3 is TGTGCCAGCAGCTTGGCCGGAGGGTATCTTGGCTACACCTTC.

J is TRBJ2-7 and V is TRBV18; either TRBD1 or TRBD2 may supply D (5 bases each). The CDR3 has 15 residues. In germline, CDR1 is KGHSH, CDR2 LQKENI. Trimming pared 6 bases from V and 0 bases from J, leaving 15 bases between. DNA for the CDR3: TGTGCCAGCTCGCCCACTAGTGACAGCTCCTACGAGCAGTACTTC. Translated: CASSPTSDSSYEQYF.

V usage is TRBV29-1 and J usage is TRBJ2-3, with D perhaps TRBD1 (5 bases). CDR3 length: 16 amino acids. Germline V gene lookup returns CDR1 SQVTM and CDR2 ANQGSEA. Trimming took 4 bases from V and 4 from J, leaving 21 bases between them. CDR3 bases: TGCAGCGTTGGGCGACGCTTACTTAGGGGCTCAGATACGCAGTATTTT. As protein: CSVGRRLLRGSDTQYF.

CDR3 sequence reads: CAISEGQPKGEKLFF. In nucleotides, the CDR3 is TGTGCCATCAGTGAGGGACAGCCGAAAGGTGAAAAACTGTTTTTT. This chain uses TRBV10-3 with TRBJ1-4, with D possibly TRBD1 on 6 matching bases. CDR1 and CDR2 (germline): ENHRY, SYGVKD. V was trimmed by 2 bases and J by 7 bases, leaving 14 bases between them. This CDR3 comprises 15 residues.

The rearrangement joins TRBV19 to TRBJ2-5, with a possible D match to TRBD1 (5 bases). Trimming removed 4 bases at V and 0 bases at J, with 12 bases between. Germline CDR1 LNHDA, CDR2 SQIVND (reference sequence). The CDR3 is made up of 15 amino acids. The chain's CDR3 is CASSTIDSNQETQYF. The CDR3 nucleotides read TGTGCCAGTAGTACCATCGACAGCAACCAAGAGACCCAGTACTTC.

J is TRBJ2-7 and V is TRBV6-1, with D unresolved. Trimming shortened V by 2 bases and J by 2 bases, and 10 bases separated the two germline ends. The CDR3 sequence is 14 residues long. The germline V gene has CDR1 MNHNS and CDR2 SASEGT. Here the CDR3 DNA reads TGTGCCAGCAGTGAAAGGCAGGTTGCCTACGAGCAGTACTTC. Its translation is CASSERQVAYEQYF.

This chain uses TRBV6-1 with TRBJ1-5; TRBD1 might be the D (5 bases). CDR1 and CDR2 from the germline V gene are MNHNS and SASEGT. V was trimmed by 7 bases and J by 9 bases, leaving 16 bases between them. CDR3 length equals 13 residues. The chain's CDR3 is CASTRSYGGPQHF. The DNA of the CDR3 is TGTGCCAGCACCCGAAGCTATGGGGGGCCCCAGCATTTT.

The chain employs TRBV5-1 and TRBJ2-5, with D perhaps matching TRBD2 (5 bases). This CDR3 has 15 residues. V lost 0 bases to trimming and J lost 2 bases, with 11 bases between them. Germline-derived CDR1 and CDR2 are SGHRS and YFSETQ. As DNA, the CDR3 is TGCGCCAGCAGCTTGGGAGGAGGTCCGCAAGAGACCCAGTACTTC. Protein product: CASSLGGGPQETQYF.

V and J are TRBV5-4 and TRBJ1-3, with D hard to call. Germline CDR1 reads SGHNT; CDR2 reads YYREEE (reference sequence). Trimming took 0 bases from V and 4 from J, leaving 8 bases between them. This CDR3 spans 14 amino acids. CDR3 nucleotide sequence: TGTGCCAGCAGCTTGGGAGGGCAAGGAAACACCATATATTTT. It encodes CASSLGGQGNTIYF.

This rearrangement joins TRBV4-3 to TRBJ1-1; perhaps TRBD1 as D (5 bases). Trimming cost V 0 bases and J 10 bases, with 18 bases left between them. There are 15 residues in the CDR3. Germline lookup yields CDR1 LGHNA and CDR2 YSLEER. CDR3 bases: TGCGCCAGCAGCCAAGATGTCTGGGACTCCGAGCGAGCTTTCTTT. It is translated as CASSQDVWDSERAFF.

The chain links TRBV7-8 to TRBJ1-1; D not certain. V was clipped by 3 bases and J by 1 base, with 6 bases between them. This CDR3 spans 13 amino acids. The germline V gene encodes CDR1 SGHVS and CDR2 FQNEAQ. The CDR3 loop reads CASSFTENTEAFF. The CDR3 DNA reads TGTGCCAGCAGCTTTACCGAGAACACTGAAGCTTTCTTT.

V usage is TRBV2 and J usage is TRBJ2-2; D uncertain. Germline values: CDR1 SNHLY, CDR2 FYNNEI. The CDR3 sequence is 16 residues long. The ends were cut back, 6 bases at V and 6 bases at J, with 20 bases in the middle. The CDR3 reads CASRHPAVGIAGELFF. In DNA, the CDR3 is TGTGCCAGCAGGCACCCAGCTGTTGGTATTGCCGGGGAGCTGTTTTTT. Variable domain in full (rest from reference TRBV2 and TRBJ2-2): EPEVTQTPSHQVTQMGQEVILRCVPISNHLYFYWYRQILGQKVEFLVSFYNNEISEKSEIFDDQFSVERPDGSNFTLKIRSTKLEDSAMYFCASRHPAVGIAGELFFGEGSRLTVL.

J is TRBJ1-1 and V is TRBV5-1; 7 positions match TRBD1. CDR1 and CDR2 from the germline V gene are SGHRS and YFSETQ. The CDR3 loop spans 14 amino acids. J gave up 2 bases and V 2 bases, and 3 bases lay outside the gene matches. In nucleotides, the CDR3 is TGCGCCAGCAGCTTTGGACAGGTTAACACTGAAGCTTTCTTT. Protein product: CASSFGQVNTEAFF.

CDR3 coding DNA: TGTGCCAGCAGCCAAGTGGGACAGGGGGCTATAAAGACCCAGTACTTC. Residues: CASSQVGQGAIKTQYF. The genes are TRBV14 and TRBJ2-5; 12 nucleotides line up with TRBD1. Germline lookup yields CDR1 SGHDN and CDR2 FVKESK. J gave up 6 bases and V 1 base, and 6 bases lay outside the gene matches. The CDR3 is made up of 16 amino acids.

V usage is TRBV30 and J usage is TRBJ2-1; 12 bases fit TRBD1. The CDR3 extends over 15 amino acids. The junction had 12 bases not matched to a gene; V was cut back by 7 bases and J by 8 bases. Germline V lookup: CDR1 GTSNPN, CDR2 SVGIG (reference sequence). DNA of the CDR3: TGTGCCTCCTTCGACCGGGACAGGGGGCGGGATGAGCAGTTCTTC. Encoded protein: CASFDRDRGRDEQFF.

This clone was found a few times. The chain recombines TRBV5-1 with TRBJ2-2; D remains unclear. Germline-derived CDR1 and CDR2 are SGHRS and YFSETQ. The CDR3 runs 15 residues. V lost 1 base, J lost 1 base, and 8 bases lay in between. The CDR3, as DNA: TGCGCCAGCAGCTTGAATGGTATGAACACCGGGGAGCTGTTTTTT. It specifies CASSLNGMNTGELFF.

The genes are TRBV7-9 and TRBJ2-5, with 7 bases that match TRBD1. Germline CDR1 SEHNR, CDR2 FQNEAQ (reference sequence). The ends lost 4 bases at V and 3 bases at J; junction bases unmatched: 5. CDR3 length equals 14 residues. The CDR3 nucleotides read TGTGCCAGCAGCTGGGGGACAGCCGAAGAGACCCAGTACTTC. It yields the protein CASSWGTAEETQYF. Variable domain in full (rest from reference TRBV7-9 and TRBJ2-5): DTGVSQNPRHKITKRGQNVTFRCDPISEHNRLYWYRQTLGQGPEFLTYFQNEAQLEKSRLLSDRFSAERPKGSFSTLEIQRTEQGDSAMYLCASSWGTAEETQYFGPGTRLLVL.

The V gene is TRBV10-3, the J gene TRBJ2-2; D remains ambiguous. The CDR3 spans 15 residues. The V and J ends lost 2 bases and 1 base respectively, with 8 bases between them. Germline V gene data show CDR1 as ENHRY and CDR2 as SYGVKD. This CDR3 reads CAISEEVGNTGELFF. CDR3 DNA sequence: TGTGCCATCAGTGAGGAGGTAGGGAACACCGGGGAGCTGTTTTTT.

The gene calls are TRBV7-9 and TRBJ2-1; TRBD1 is a possible D gene (6 bases). The CDR3 extends over 17 amino acids. V lost 5 bases and J lost 8, with 25 bases in between. Germline loops: CDR1 SEHNR, CDR2 FQNEAQ (reference sequence). In DNA, the CDR3 is TGTGCCAGCAGCCCTAGGGGGTCTACCCGACATCACGATGAGCAGTTCTTC. The encoded protein is CASSPRGSTRHHDEQFF.

The J gene is TRBJ2-7, the V gene TRBV6-1, with TRBD1 matching over 10 bases. In germline, CDR1 is MNHNS, CDR2 SASEGT. The V segment lost 6 bases and the J segment 0 bases; nucleotides outside the gene matches: 2. The CDR3 is 14 residues long. The CDR3 region has the DNA TGTGCCAGCAGGGGACAGGGGAGCTCCTACGAGCAGTACTTC. It translates to CASRGQGSSYEQYF.

This sequence joins TRBV28 and TRBJ1-3; no firm D call. Germline-derived CDR1 and CDR2 are MDHEN and SYDVKM. The CDR3 sequence is 13 residues long. Between the trimmed V and J ends, which lost 2 bases and 4 bases, there was a span of 6 bases. CDR3 in DNA: TGTGCCAGCAGTTTAAACACAGGAAACACCATATATTTT. This gives the protein CASSLNTGNTIYF. The full variable domain, its missing parts supplied by reference TRBV28 and TRBJ1-3, is DVKVTQSSRYLVKRTGEKVFLECVQDMDHENMFWYRQDPGLGLRLIYFSYDVKMKEKGDIPEGYSVSREKKERFSLILESASTNQTSMYLCASSLNTGNTIYFGEGSWLTVV.

The chain joins TRBV5-1 to TRBJ2-5, with no clear D. Trimming stripped 1 base from V and 5 bases from J, with 6 bases between. This CDR3 comprises 12 residues. Germline V CDR1 and CDR2: SGHRS, YFSETQ. The CDR3 is CASSLQGETQYF. The CDR3 DNA reads TGCGCCAGCAGCTTGCAAGGGGAGACCCAGTACTTC.

J is TRBJ1-4 and V is TRBV5-4; 9 positions match TRBD1. Germline-derived CDR1 and CDR2 are SGHNT and YYREEE (reference sequence). J was trimmed by 7 bases and V by 2 bases; bases with no gene match: 9. The CDR3 contains 16 residues. The CDR3 DNA reads as TGTGCCAGCAGCTTAAGGACAGGGGAGATAGGTGAAAAACTGTTTTTT. It yields the protein CASSLRTGEIGEKLFF.

In this sample, this clone turned up once. CDR3 DNA sequence: TGTGCCAGCACCATGGGGACAGGGGTGAACACTGAAGCTTTCTTT. It encodes CASTMGTGVNTEAFF. The rearrangement joins TRBV28 to TRBJ1-1; 10 bases are a match to TRBD1. The CDR3 spans 15 residues. Germline trimming cut 7 bases from V and 0 bases from J; bases unmatched to any gene: 5. Germline V CDR1 and CDR2: MDHEN, SYDVKM.

The genes are TRBV6-6 and TRBJ2-2; TRBD1 might be the D (6 bases). In germline, CDR1 is MNHNY, CDR2 SVGAGI (reference sequence). V lost 4 bases and J 6 bases, leaving 12 bases between the germline ends. This CDR3 is 14 amino acids long. CDR3 region: CASSLNRVPGELFF. The CDR3, as DNA: TGTGCCAGCAGTTTGAACAGGGTCCCCGGGGAGCTGTTTTTT.

V is TRBV6-1 and J is TRBJ1-2, with D maybe TRBD1 (6 bases). Germline assignment: CDR1 MNHNS and CDR2 SASEGT. V gave up 7 bases and J gave up 2 bases, with 14 bases separating them. This CDR3 has 14 residues. Written as DNA, the CDR3 is TGTGCCAGCATTTCGGGGGGCAGGAACTATGGCTACACCTTC. Residues: CASISGGRNYGYTF.

The V gene is TRBV11-1, the J gene TRBJ2-5; the D is unclear. Germline values: CDR1 SGHAT, CDR2 FQDESV (reference sequence). This CDR3 has 15 residues. V was clipped by 7 bases and J by 5 bases, with 20 bases between them. The CDR3 reads CASNGRSDVRETQYF. The DNA for the CDR3 is TGTGCCAGCAACGGCCGGTCGGACGTGCGGGAGACCCAGTACTTC.

The chain combines TRBV7-7 with TRBJ2-1, with D possibly TRBD1 on 6 matching bases. Germline V CDR1 and CDR2: SSHAT, FNYEAQ (reference sequence). CDR3 length: 13 residues. CDR3 in DNA: TGTGCTAGCGCCCGGGACACTTACAATGAGCAGTTCTTC. Translation: CASARDTYNEQFF.

The CDR3 is CASSPRPGTGSSGNTIYF. For the CDR3, the DNA is TGTGCCAGCAGCCCGCGTCCCGGGACAGGTTCCTCTGGAAACACCATATATTTT. V gene TRBV7-8 combines with J gene TRBJ1-3; 8 bases align to TRBD1. Trimming removed 5 bases from V and 0 bases from J; junction bases left unmatched: 12. The CDR3 runs 18 residues. Per germline, CDR1 SGHVS and CDR2 FQNEAQ.